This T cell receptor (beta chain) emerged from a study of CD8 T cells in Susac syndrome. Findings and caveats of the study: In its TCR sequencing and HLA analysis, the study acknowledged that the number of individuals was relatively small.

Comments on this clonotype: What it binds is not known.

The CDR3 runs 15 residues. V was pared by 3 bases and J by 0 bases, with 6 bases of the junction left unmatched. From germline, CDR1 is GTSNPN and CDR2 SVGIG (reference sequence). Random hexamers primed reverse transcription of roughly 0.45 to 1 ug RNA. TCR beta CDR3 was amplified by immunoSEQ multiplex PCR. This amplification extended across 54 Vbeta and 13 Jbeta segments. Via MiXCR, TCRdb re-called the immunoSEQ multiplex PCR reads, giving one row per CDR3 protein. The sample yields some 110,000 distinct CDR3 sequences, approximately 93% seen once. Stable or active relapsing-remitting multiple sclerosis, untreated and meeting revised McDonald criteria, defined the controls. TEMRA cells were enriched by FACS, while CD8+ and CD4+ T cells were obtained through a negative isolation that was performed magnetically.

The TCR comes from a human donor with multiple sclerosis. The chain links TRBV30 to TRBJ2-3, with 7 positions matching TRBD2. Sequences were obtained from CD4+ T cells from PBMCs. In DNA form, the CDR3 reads TGTGCCTGGAGGGGAGCGGGGCCCAGCACAGATACGCAGTATTTT. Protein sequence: CAWRGAGPSTDTQYF.